A single sample is the source of the 24 T cell receptor beta chains below, sequenced in a study of CD8 T cells in Susac syndrome. cDNA came from approximately 0.5 to 1 ug RNA primed by random hexamers. TCRdb reprocessed the immunoSEQ multiplex PCR reads via MiXCR and lists one record per CDR3 protein. This sample carries about 120,000 distinct CDR3 sequences, roughly 94% of them seen once, and the ten largest clones take more than 0.25%. Sequenced sample: CD8+ T cells from PBMCs. The receptors here all came from a human donor with Susac syndrome.

The genes are TRBV6-5 and TRBJ2-1; tentative D call: TRBD1 (6 bases). The CDR3 is made up of 15 amino acids. V was clipped by 5 bases and J by 0 bases, with 11 bases between them. Germline CDR1 and CDR2: MNHEY and SVGAGI. This chain's CDR3 is CASSTRGGSYNEQFF. The CDR3 DNA follows: TGTGCCAGCAGTACACGAGGGGGCTCCTACAATGAGCAGTTCTTC.

This chain uses TRBV30 with TRBJ2-2, with D uncertain. Germline CDR1 and CDR2: GTSNPN and SVGIG (reference sequence). The CDR3 is made up of 12 amino acids. Trimming shortened V by 3 bases and J by 4 bases, and 6 bases separated the two germline ends. The chain's CDR3 is CAWRYLTGELFF. CDR3 coding DNA: TGTGCCTGGAGGTACCTCACCGGGGAGCTGTTTTTT.

This clonotype has only one observation. The V and J genes are TRBV5-1 and TRBJ1-1, with 9 bases that match TRBD1. The CDR3 runs to 13 residues. The V and J ends lost 4 bases and 7 bases, in that order; junction bases with no gene match: 5. The germline gives CDR1 SGHRS, CDR2 YFSETQ. CDR3 nucleotides: TGCGCCAGCAGCAAAACAGGGGGCAGTGAAGCTTTCTTT. This gives the protein CASSKTGGSEAFF.

The CDR3 loop reads CASSSGQGEQPQHF. CDR3 sequence (DNA): TGTGCCAGCAGTTCCGGACAGGGTGAACAGCCCCAGCATTTT. The chain recombines TRBV28 with TRBJ1-5; 8 bases map to TRBD1. The junction had 6 bases not matched to a gene; V was cut back by 4 bases and J by 7 bases. CDR1 and CDR2 (germline): MDHEN, SYDVKM. This CDR3 region has 14 residues.

V is TRBV4-3 and J is TRBJ1-2; D gene ambiguous. This CDR3 has 15 amino acids. V lost 0 bases and J 2 bases, leaving 10 bases between the germline ends. Per the germline V gene, CDR1 is LGHNA and CDR2 is YSLEER. The CDR3 reads CASSQEITVNYGYTF. The CDR3 DNA follows: TGCGCCAGCAGCCAAGAAATTACAGTAAACTATGGCTACACCTTC.

The genes are TRBV12-3 or TRBV12-4 and TRBJ2-7; possibly TRBD1 for D (7 bases). Trimming cost V 6 bases and J 3 bases, with 21 bases left between them. This CDR3 is 16 amino acids long. CDR3 protein: CASSPRGDPLYYEQYF. CDR3 sequence (DNA): TGTGCCAGCAGCCCCAGGGGGGACCCACTATACTACGAGCAGTACTTC.

The chain is built from TRBV3-1 and TRBJ2-7, with 7 nucleotides matching TRBD2. CDR3 length: 14 amino acids. The junction had 5 bases not matched to a gene; V was cut back by 1 base and J by 5 bases. Germline lookup yields CDR1 LGHDT and CDR2 YNNKEL (reference sequence). This CDR3 reads CASSQAGLGDEQYF. The CDR3 nucleotides are TGTGCCAGCAGCCAAGCCGGACTAGGGGACGAGCAGTACTTC.

The CDR3 DNA reads as TGTGCCAGCAGTTTTGGGGGGGTAGTCGAGTACTTC. Its protein product is CASSFGGVVEYF. J is TRBJ2-7 and V is TRBV12-3 or TRBV12-4; 7 bases are a match to TRBD2. J gave up 11 bases and V 3 bases, and 7 bases lay outside the gene matches. The CDR3 is made up of 12 amino acids.

V is TRBV6-6 and J is TRBJ2-7; D ambiguous. The V end was cut by 5 bases, the J end by 4 bases, with 18 bases between. The CDR3 has 15 residues. Germline CDR1 MNHNY, CDR2 SVGAGI (reference sequence). CDR3 region: CASSRDGQSTYEQYF. The CDR3 DNA sequence: TGTGCCAGCAGTCGTGACGGCCAGAGCACGTACGAGCAGTACTTC.

The V gene is TRBV11-2, the J gene TRBJ2-5; 7 bases are a match to TRBD1. V lost 4 bases, J lost 4 bases, and 0 bases stayed unmatched. CDR1 is SGHAT and CDR2 is FQNNGV in the germline V gene. The CDR3 extends over 12 amino acids. CDR3: CASSSGGETQYF. CDR3 sequence (DNA): TGTGCCAGCAGCTCAGGGGGAGAGACCCAGTACTTC.

The chain combines TRBV6-4 with TRBJ1-1; D might be TRBD1 (5 bases). V gave up 5 bases and J gave up 6 bases, with 7 bases separating them. Germline V lookup: CDR1 MRHNA, CDR2 SNTAGT. The CDR3 is made up of 11 amino acids. The DNA of the CDR3 is TGTGCCAGCAGTCCGGGGGCTGAAGCTTTCTTT. Protein product: CASSPGAEAFF.

The chain's CDR3 is CASSPSLAGGHGEQFF. The CDR3 DNA reads as TGTGCCAGCAGTCCCTCGCTAGCGGGGGGGCATGGTGAGCAGTTCTTC. The rearrangement uses TRBV7-8 and TRBJ2-1; 12 bases are shared with TRBD2. The germline V gene encodes CDR1 SGHVS and CDR2 FQNEAQ. Trimming took 6 bases from V and 9 from J; bases not matched to a gene: 12. The CDR3 consists of 16 residues.

The gene calls are TRBV10-3 and TRBJ2-5; 7 nucleotides agree with TRBD1. The V and J ends lost 8 bases and 2 bases, in that order; junction bases with no gene match: 2. The CDR3 length is 12 residues. Germline-derived CDR1 and CDR2 are ENHRY and SYGVKD. The CDR3 nucleotides read TGTGCCATCGGGACAGTGCAAGAGACCCAGTACTTC. Its translation is CAIGTVQETQYF.

The chain is built from TRBV5-1 and TRBJ1-2; D remains ambiguous. Germline V CDR1 and CDR2: SGHRS, YFSETQ. This CDR3 is built from 15 residues. Trimming pared 5 bases from V and 4 bases from J, leaving 18 bases between. CDR3 DNA sequence: TGCGCCAGCAGAAAAGAGTGGGGTCTTCTCTATGGCTACACCTTC. It codes for CASRKEWGLLYGYTF.

The V and J genes are TRBV7-6 and TRBJ2-3, with 11 bases aligning to TRBD2. The V segment lost 2 bases and the J segment 6 bases; nucleotides outside the gene matches: 7. CDR1 is SGHVS, CDR2 FNYEAQ, per germline. This CDR3 has 16 residues. The CDR3 DNA sequence: TGTGCCAGCAGCTTACTCACTAGCGGGGGAGGGGATACGCAGTATTTT. It yields the protein CASSLLTSGGGDTQYF. The full variable domain, rest sourced from reference TRBV7-6 and TRBJ2-3, is GAGVSQSPRYKVTKRGQDVALRCDPISGHVSLYWYRQALGQGPEFLTYFNYEAQQDKSGLPNDRFSAERPEGSISTLTIQRTEQRDSAMYRCASSLLTSGGGDTQYFGPGTRLTVL.

The genes are TRBV7-9 and TRBJ2-1, with 7 nucleotides matching TRBD2. Germline lookup yields CDR1 SEHNR and CDR2 FQNEAQ (reference sequence). The ends lost 4 bases at V and 8 bases at J; junction bases unmatched: 11. The CDR3 consists of 15 residues. The CDR3 DNA follows: TGTGCCAGCAGCTCCCATCGGGGGGAAGTCGATGAGCAGTTCTTC. Translation: CASSSHRGEVDEQFF.

The V gene is TRBV29-1, the J gene TRBJ2-1; possible D gene TRBD1, 7 bases. This CDR3 is 16 amino acids long. Trimming left V 4 bases short and J 6 bases short, with 22 bases between. In germline, CDR1 is SQVTM, CDR2 ANQGSEA. CDR3 loop: CSVAGSAGQILNEQFF. The CDR3 nucleotides read TGCAGCGTTGCAGGTTCGGCGGGACAGATACTCAATGAGCAGTTCTTC.

The V call is TRBV30, the J call TRBJ1-5, with D hard to call. Trimming removed 0 bases at V and 0 bases at J, with 3 bases between. Germline V gives CDR1 GTSNPN, CDR2 SVGIG (reference sequence). This CDR3 region has 13 residues. CDR3 sequence: CAWSVDSNQPQHF. In DNA, the CDR3 is TGTGCCTGGAGTGTGGATAGCAATCAGCCCCAGCATTTT.

The V and J genes are TRBV6-5 and TRBJ1-5, with a possible D match to TRBD1 (6 bases). This CDR3 region has 16 residues. Per germline, CDR1 MNHEY and CDR2 SVGAGI. V lost 0 bases and J lost 3, with 12 bases in between. Here the CDR3 DNA reads TGTGCCAGCAGTTACTCGAAAGGACAGTCCAATCAGCCCCAGCATTTT. It is translated as CASSYSKGQSNQPQHF.

This clonotype is a singleton in its sample. This rearrangement joins TRBV12-3 or TRBV12-4 to TRBJ2-5, with 8 bases aligning to TRBD1. The CDR3 spans 14 residues. V shed 4 bases, J shed 3 bases, and the junction held 4 bases outside the gene matches. The CDR3 region is CASSSRGPEETQYF. The CDR3 DNA is TGTGCCAGCAGTTCCAGGGGGCCGGAAGAGACCCAGTACTTC.

The chain links TRBV4-1 to TRBJ2-2; D is unclear. Trimming stripped 1 base from V and 0 bases from J, with 3 bases between. There are 14 residues in the CDR3. Per germline, CDR1 MGHRA and CDR2 YSYEKL. CDR3 in DNA: TGCGCCAGCAGCCAAGTTTCGAACACCGGGGAGCTGTTTTTT. Its translation: CASSQVSNTGELFF.

This chain joins TRBV20-1 and TRBJ2-3; 8 bases agree with TRBD1. The germline V gene has CDR1 DFQATT and CDR2 SNEGSKA (reference sequence). Losses at the gene ends were 7 bases for V and 5 bases for J; bases not matched to a gene: 8. The CDR3 totals 13 residues. The DNA for the CDR3 is TGCAGTGTCCCATGGACAGGGTTAGATACGCAGTATTTT. Its translation is CSVPWTGLDTQYF.

V is TRBV7-6 and J is TRBJ2-6, with 10 bases that match TRBD1. The V gene end was trimmed by 5 bases and the J gene end by 2 bases; junction bases not matched to a gene: 3. The CDR3 runs 16 residues. The germline V gene encodes CDR1 SGHVS and CDR2 FNYEAQ. The CDR3 sequence: CASSPDRGTGANVLTF. The CDR3, as DNA: TGTGCCAGCAGCCCGGACAGGGGGACTGGGGCCAACGTCCTGACTTTC.

V and J are TRBV7-9 and TRBJ2-1, with 7 bases lining up with TRBD2. The germline V gene has CDR1 SEHNR and CDR2 FQNEAQ (reference sequence). The ends lost 0 bases at V and 4 bases at J; junction bases unmatched: 3. The CDR3 covers 15 residues. The CDR3: CASSLAGREYNEQFF. The DNA of the CDR3 is TGTGCCAGCAGCTTAGCAGGGAGGGAGTACAATGAGCAGTTCTTC.